Below are 9 T cell receptor beta chains sequenced from a single sample in a study of blood T cell repertoires in COVID-19. The assay was immunoSEQ multiplex PCR, and TCRdb's table has in-frame clones only and misses some. The sample lists 70,000 to 85,000 clones; about 86% were seen once. The sequencing input was peripheral blood. The source of these receptors is a man older than 75 with active or convalescent COVID-19.

This clone was counted only a few times. V is TRBV9 and J is TRBJ1-1; D ambiguous. The CDR3 is made up of 14 amino acids. The germline CDR1 and CDR2 sequences are SGDLS and YYNGEE. V lost 6 bases, J lost 4 bases, and 16 bases lay in between. CDR3 amino acids: CASTKVGKTTEAFF. CDR3 DNA: TGTGCCAGCACCAAAGTCGGGAAGACCACTGAAGCTTTCTTT.

Here the CDR3 DNA reads TGTGCCAGCAGCTCAGGGGGAAATGGAAACACCATATATTTT. Translating gives CASSSGGNGNTIYF. The V gene is TRBV6-5, the J gene TRBJ1-3; TRBD1 agrees at 7 bases. Losses at the gene ends were 6 bases for V and 3 bases for J; bases not matched to a gene: 5. Per germline, CDR1 MNHEY and CDR2 SVGAGI. The CDR3 contains 14 residues.

The chain joins TRBV15 to TRBJ1-5; tentatively, D is TRBD1 (6 bases). The CDR3 length is 18 residues. Trimming took off 4 bases at V and 0 bases at J, with 19 bases between the two ends. Germline CDR1 reads LNHNV; CDR2 reads YYDKDF (reference sequence). CDR3 DNA: TGTGCCACCAGCACTGCCACAGGGTTACTCGGTAGCAATCAGCCCCAGCATTTT. Translation gives CATSTATGLLGSNQPQHF. Filled out from reference TRBV15 and TRBJ1-5, the complete variable domain reads DAMVIQNPRYQVTQFGKPVTLSCSQTLNHNVMYWYQQKSSQAPKLLFHYYDKDFNNEADTPDNFQSRRPNTSFCFLDIRSPGLGDTAMYLCATSTATGLLGSNQPQHFGDGTRLSIL.

This clone was found a few times. The V call is TRBV19, the J call TRBJ1-1; D gene ambiguous. Germline assignment: CDR1 LNHDA and CDR2 SQIVND (reference sequence). The CDR3 is 14 residues long. Trimming took 6 bases from V and 3 from J, leaving 14 bases between them. This CDR3 is CASSPTYSDTEAFF. The CDR3 bases are TGTGCCAGTAGCCCGACTTATTCGGACACTGAAGCTTTCTTT.

The CDR3 DNA reads TGTGCCAGCAGGTCACGACTAGACTCCTACGAGCAGTACTTC. This sequence encodes CASRSRLDSYEQYF. The chain has TRBV2 and TRBJ2-7, with D possibly being TRBD2 (6 bases). CDR3 length equals 14 residues. V lost 6 bases to trimming and J lost 0 bases, with 12 bases between them. Germline V gene data show CDR1 as SNHLY and CDR2 as FYNNEI.

The CDR3 DNA reads TGCGCCAGCAGCCAAGGACTAGCGGGAGGGCTCTACGAGCAGTACTTC. Translating it yields CASSQGLAGGLYEQYF. This rearrangement joins TRBV4-3 to TRBJ2-7, with TRBD2 matching over 14 bases. Germline assignment: CDR1 LGHNA and CDR2 YSLEER. The CDR3 totals 16 residues. J lost 3 bases, V lost 1 base, and 2 bases had no gene match.

The chain is built from TRBV28 and TRBJ1-2; possible D gene TRBD1, 6 bases. Germline V gene lookup returns CDR1 MDHEN and CDR2 SYDVKM. Trimming took off 6 bases at V and 8 bases at J, with 13 bases between the two ends. The CDR3 covers 12 residues. The chain's CDR3 is CASSLGGQGYTF. DNA of the CDR3: TGTGCCAGCAGCCTAGGGGGACAAGGCTACACCTTC.

V usage is TRBV19 and J usage is TRBJ2-5; 9 positions agree with TRBD2. J gave up 2 bases and V 5 bases, and 6 bases lay outside the gene matches. The germline CDR1 and CDR2 sequences are LNHDA and SQIVND (reference sequence). This CDR3 has 15 amino acids. CDR3 amino acids: CASSPQRGVQETQYF. DNA of the CDR3: TGTGCCAGTAGTCCCCAGCGGGGGGTTCAAGAGACCCAGTACTTC. Looking up the rest from reference TRBV19 and TRBJ2-5 gives the full variable domain: DGGITQSPKYLFRKEGQNVTLSCEQNLNHDAMYWYRQDPGQGLRLIYYSQIVNDFQKGDIAEGYSVSREKKESFPLTVTSAQKNPTAFYLCASSPQRGVQETQYFGPGTRLLVL.

The chain recombines TRBV5-1 with TRBJ2-7; 12 positions match TRBD2. This CDR3 comprises 15 residues. CDR1 is SGHRS, CDR2 YFSETQ, per germline. The V gene end was trimmed by 5 bases and the J gene end by 3 bases; junction bases not matched to a gene: 6. The CDR3 region has the DNA TGCGCCAGCAGTTGGACTAGCGGGGCCGTCTACGAGCAGTACTTC. Its protein is CASSWTSGAVYEQYF.